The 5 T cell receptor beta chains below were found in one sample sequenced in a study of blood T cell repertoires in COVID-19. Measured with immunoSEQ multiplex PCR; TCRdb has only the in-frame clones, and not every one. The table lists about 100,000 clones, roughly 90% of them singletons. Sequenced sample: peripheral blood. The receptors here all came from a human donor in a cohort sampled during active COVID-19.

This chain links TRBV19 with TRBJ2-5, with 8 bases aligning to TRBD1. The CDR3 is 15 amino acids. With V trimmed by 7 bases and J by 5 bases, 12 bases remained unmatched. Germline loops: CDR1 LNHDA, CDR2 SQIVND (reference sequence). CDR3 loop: CASKLTGVMWETQYF. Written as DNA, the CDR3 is TGTGCCAGTAAACTGACAGGGGTCATGTGGGAGACCCAGTACTTC.

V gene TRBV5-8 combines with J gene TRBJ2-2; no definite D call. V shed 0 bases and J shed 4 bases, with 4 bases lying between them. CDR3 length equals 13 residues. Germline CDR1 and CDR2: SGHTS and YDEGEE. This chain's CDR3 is CASSLELTGELFF. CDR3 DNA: TGTGCCAGCAGCTTGGAACTCACCGGGGAGCTGTTTTTT.

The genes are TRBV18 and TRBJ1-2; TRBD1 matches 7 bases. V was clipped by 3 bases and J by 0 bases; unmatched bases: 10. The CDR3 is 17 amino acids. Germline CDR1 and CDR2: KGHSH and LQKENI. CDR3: CASSPTGQHTANYGYTF. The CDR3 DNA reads TGTGCCAGCTCACCCACGGGACAGCATACCGCTAACTATGGCTACACCTTC.

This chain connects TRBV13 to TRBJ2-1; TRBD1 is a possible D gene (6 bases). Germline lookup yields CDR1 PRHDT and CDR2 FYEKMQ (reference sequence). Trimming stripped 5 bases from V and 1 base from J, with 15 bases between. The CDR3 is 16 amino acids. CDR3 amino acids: CASSNPGVRSYNEQFF. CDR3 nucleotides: TGTGCCAGCAGCAACCCAGGGGTAAGGTCCTACAATGAGCAGTTCTTC.

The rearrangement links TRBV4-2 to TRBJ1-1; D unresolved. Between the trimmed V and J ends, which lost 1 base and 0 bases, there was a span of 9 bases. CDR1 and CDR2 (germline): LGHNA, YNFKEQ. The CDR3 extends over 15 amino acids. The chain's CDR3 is CASSQARVLNTEAFF. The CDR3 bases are TGTGCCAGCAGCCAAGCGCGAGTACTGAACACTGAAGCTTTCTTT.